These 19 T cell receptor beta chains were sequenced from one sample in a study of graft-versus-host responses after intestinal transplantation. Assay used: immunoSEQ multiplex PCR; TCRdb lists only in-frame clones, some missing. Of 20,000 to 25,000 clones listed, roughly 95% are singletons. The material was PBMCs, obtained 156 days after intestinal transplant. The source of these receptors is a human patient who received an intestinal transplant, so some T cells may come from the graft donor.

A single count supports this clone. The gene calls are TRBV7-8 and TRBJ1-5; D uncertain. CDR1 and CDR2 from the germline V gene are SGHVS and FQNEAQ. V lost 2 bases and J lost 5, with 4 bases in between. The CDR3 sequence is 12 residues long. CDR3 amino acids: CASSLRHQPQHF. In DNA, the CDR3 is TGTGCCAGCAGCTTACGACATCAGCCCCAGCATTTT.

The gene calls are TRBV29-1 and TRBJ2-1; D gene ambiguous. Looked up from germline, CDR1 is SQVTM and CDR2 is ANQGSEA. The CDR3 totals 14 residues. The V end lost 6 bases, the J end lost 1 base, and 13 bases lay between the germline ends. CDR3 in amino acids: CSVFRSHSYNEQFF. The CDR3 DNA reads as TGCAGCGTCTTCCGGTCCCATTCCTACAATGAGCAGTTCTTC.

This clone was recorded only once. The chain couples TRBV18 to TRBJ2-1; 10 positions match TRBD2. Germline lookup yields CDR1 KGHSH and CDR2 LQKENI. This CDR3 has 17 residues. The junction had 9 bases not matched to a gene; V was cut back by 3 bases and J by 4 bases. CDR3 sequence (DNA): TGTGCCAGCTCACCCGGGACTAGCGTGTATATTTACAATGAGCAGTTCTTC. Translation: CASSPGTSVYIYNEQFF.

The rearrangement uses TRBV19 and TRBJ1-6; D might be TRBD1 (5 bases). The germline V and J ends were trimmed by 3 bases and 12 bases, with 12 bases remaining between them. The CDR3 sequence is 13 residues long. Germline CDR1 LNHDA, CDR2 SQIVND (reference sequence). CDR3: CASSMTDQLPLHF. The CDR3 coding sequence is TGTGCCAGTAGTATGACAGACCAGTTACCCCTCCACTTT.

This chain joins TRBV19 and TRBJ1-5; 9 bases are a match to TRBD1. V lost 8 bases and J lost 3; bases outside the gene matches: 2. The CDR3 extends over 13 amino acids. Looked up from germline, CDR1 is LNHDA and CDR2 is SQIVND (reference sequence). CDR3: CASDRGANQPQHF. CDR3 DNA: TGTGCCAGTGACAGGGGGGCCAATCAGCCCCAGCATTTT.

The chain is built from TRBV27 and TRBJ1-5; 10 nucleotides align to TRBD1. The CDR3 loop spans 15 amino acids. Germline CDR1 MNHEY, CDR2 SMNVEV (reference sequence). With V trimmed by 2 bases and J by 5 bases, 3 bases remained unmatched. In DNA form, the CDR3 reads TGTGCCAGCAGTTTAGGGGGACAGGGGCATCAGCCCCAGCATTTT. Amino acids: CASSLGGQGHQPQHF.

The chain is built from TRBV28 and TRBJ2-2, with no clear D. The ends were cut back, 3 bases at V and 1 base at J, with 12 bases in the middle. The CDR3 totals 16 residues. Looked up from germline, CDR1 is MDHEN and CDR2 is SYDVKM. DNA of the CDR3: TGTGCCAGCAGTTTCTTATTTTTGGGGAACACCGGGGAGCTGTTTTTT. Its translation is CASSFLFLGNTGELFF.

In the case of this clone: A read error may produce the germline difference seen at one junction end. This chain joins TRBV7-9 and TRBJ1-4; no clear D gene. This CDR3 region has 15 residues. CDR1 and CDR2 from the germline V gene are SEHNR and FQNEAQ (reference sequence). The CDR3: CVSSHLEEVYEKLFF. CDR3 bases: TGTGTCAGCAGCCACTTAGAAGAGGTTTATGAAAAACTGTTTTTT.

This sequence joins TRBV30 and TRBJ1-6; 8 bases align to TRBD1. The germline V gene has CDR1 GTSNPN and CDR2 SVGIG (reference sequence). Trimming cost V 0 bases and J 5 bases; bases outside gene matches: 3. The CDR3 is 15 amino acids. CDR3 in amino acids: CAWSVQTGDNSPLHF. CDR3 sequence (DNA): TGTGCCTGGAGTGTGCAGACAGGGGATAATTCACCCCTCCACTTT. Complete variable domain (other parts from reference TRBV30 and TRBJ1-6): SQTIHQWPATLVQPVGSPLSLECTVEGTSNPNLYWYRQAAGRGLQLLFYSVGIGQISSEVPQNLSASRPQDRQFILSSKKLLLSDSGFYLCAWSVQTGDNSPLHFGNGTRLTVT.

V gene TRBV7-9 combines with J gene TRBJ1-2; D gene ambiguous. With 1 base removed from V and 4 bases from J, the gap between germline ends came to 13 bases. In germline, CDR1 is SEHNR, CDR2 FQNEAQ (reference sequence). CDR3 length: 15 amino acids. In DNA form, the CDR3 reads TGTGCCAGCAGCTTAGATTCAGCCCCCGGCTATGGCTACACCTTC. Encoded protein: CASSLDSAPGYGYTF. Using reference TRBV7-9 and TRBJ1-2 for the parts outside the CDR3, the full variable domain is DTGVSQNPRHKITKRGQNVTFRCDPISEHNRLYWYRQTLGQGPEFLTYFQNEAQLEKSRLLSDRFSAERPKGSFSTLEIQRTEQGDSAMYLCASSLDSAPGYGYTFGSGTRLTVV.

The chain links TRBV5-4 to TRBJ2-3, with D perhaps matching TRBD2 (5 bases). With 0 bases removed from V and 2 bases from J, the gap between germline ends came to 13 bases. The CDR3 contains 16 residues. Germline lookup yields CDR1 SGHNT and CDR2 YYREEE (reference sequence). In DNA, the CDR3 is TGTGCCAGCAGCTTGGCTGGCGGAGGAGACACAGATACGCAGTATTTT. Protein: CASSLAGGGDTDTQYF.

This sequence joins TRBV21-1 and TRBJ1-2; the tabulated D call, TRBD1, remains unverified against the DNA. TRBV21-1 is an annotated pseudogene. CDR3 length: 16 residues. This CDR3 is CASTPTDATDDYGYTF. For the CDR3, the DNA is TGTGCCAGCACCCCCACTGATGCGACAGACGACTATGGCTACACCTTC.

The chain uses TRBV6-5 and TRBJ1-6; 7 positions agree with TRBD1. Per germline, CDR1 MNHEY and CDR2 SVGAGI. This CDR3 contains 13 residues. The V and J ends lost 8 bases and 7 bases, in that order; junction bases with no gene match: 5. The CDR3 coding sequence is TGTGCCAGCTCTGGGACAGCCAATTCACCCCTCCACTTT. It is translated as CASSGTANSPLHF.

As concerns this clone: Other DNA sequences in the same sample also yield this CDR3. This chain's CDR3 is CASSQDTGSYGYTF. The CDR3 bases are TGCGCCAGCAGCCAAGATACAGGCTCATATGGCTACACCTTC. The gene calls are TRBV4-1 and TRBJ1-2, with D possibly matching TRBD1 (5 bases). The CDR3 totals 14 residues. Germline CDR1 MGHRA, CDR2 YSYEKL. Trimming took 0 bases from V and 5 from J, leaving 10 bases between them.

Only one count was recorded for this clone. The chain is built from TRBV25-1 and TRBJ1-1; the D gene is possibly TRBD1 (5 bases). Trimming cost V 4 bases and J 5 bases, with 14 bases left between them. Looked up from germline, CDR1 is MGHDK and CDR2 is SYGVNS. The CDR3 loop spans 14 amino acids. CDR3 sequence (DNA): TGTGCCAGCAGTGGATGGGTTGGGGGAACTGAAGCTTTCTTT. This translates into CASSGWVGGTEAFF.

This clone was recorded once. The CDR3 coding sequence is TGTGCCAGCAGTCCGGACAGGACCTATGGCTACACCTTC. This sequence encodes CASSPDRTYGYTF. The genes are TRBV14 and TRBJ1-2, with 7 bases aligning to TRBD1. Germline V lookup: CDR1 SGHDN, CDR2 FVKESK. V shed 6 bases and J 4 bases; nucleotides not matched to a gene: 5. CDR3 length equals 13 residues. Combining the CDR3 with reference TRBV14 and TRBJ1-2 gives the whole variable domain EAGVTQFPSHSVIEKGQTVTLRCDPISGHDNLYWYRRVMGKEIKFLLHFVKESKQDESGMPNNRFLAERTGGTYSTLKVQPAELEDSGVYFCASSPDRTYGYTFGSGTRLTVV.

Of note for this clone: The DNA is omitted, as the CDR3 cannot be located on it reliably, and the CDR3 follows TCRdb's listing. The V call is TRBV6-6, the J call TRBJ1-2. The CDR3 adds up to 14 amino acids, both ends counted. Germline-derived CDR1 and CDR2 are MNHNY and SVGAGI (reference sequence). The CDR3 loop reads CASSSSGGYYGYTF.

V is TRBV11-1 and J is TRBJ1-1; 7 nucleotides agree with TRBD1. This CDR3 comprises 15 residues. The V segment lost 3 bases and the J segment 5 bases; nucleotides outside the gene matches: 9. Looked up from germline, CDR1 is SGHAT and CDR2 is FQDESV (reference sequence). CDR3 sequence: CASSFFPGGSTEAFF. CDR3 DNA sequence: TGTGCCAGCAGCTTTTTTCCAGGGGGAAGTACTGAAGCTTTCTTT.

The chain recombines TRBV28 with TRBJ2-1; 9 positions match TRBD1. The V gene's germline CDR1 is MDHEN and CDR2 SYDVKM. V lost 3 bases, J lost 7 bases, and 7 bases stayed unmatched. CDR3 length equals 15 residues. The CDR3 spells CASSFTRQGGNEQFF. DNA for the CDR3: TGTGCCAGCAGTTTTACGCGACAGGGGGGGAATGAGCAGTTCTTC.